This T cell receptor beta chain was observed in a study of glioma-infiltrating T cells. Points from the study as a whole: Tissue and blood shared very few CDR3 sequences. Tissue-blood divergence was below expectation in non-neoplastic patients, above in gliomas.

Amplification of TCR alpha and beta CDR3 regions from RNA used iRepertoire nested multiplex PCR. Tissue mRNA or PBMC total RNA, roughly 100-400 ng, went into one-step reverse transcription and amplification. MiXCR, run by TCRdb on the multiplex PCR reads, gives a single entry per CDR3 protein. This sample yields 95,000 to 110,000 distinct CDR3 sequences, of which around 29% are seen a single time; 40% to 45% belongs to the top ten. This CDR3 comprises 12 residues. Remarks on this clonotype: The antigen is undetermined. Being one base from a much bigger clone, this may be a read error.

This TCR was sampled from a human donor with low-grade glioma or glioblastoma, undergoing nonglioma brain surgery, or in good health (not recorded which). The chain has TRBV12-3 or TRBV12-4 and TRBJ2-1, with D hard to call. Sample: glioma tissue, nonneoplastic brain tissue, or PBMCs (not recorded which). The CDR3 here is CASSSYNNEKFF. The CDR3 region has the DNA TGTGCCAGCAGCTCCTACAACAATGAGAAGTTCTTC.